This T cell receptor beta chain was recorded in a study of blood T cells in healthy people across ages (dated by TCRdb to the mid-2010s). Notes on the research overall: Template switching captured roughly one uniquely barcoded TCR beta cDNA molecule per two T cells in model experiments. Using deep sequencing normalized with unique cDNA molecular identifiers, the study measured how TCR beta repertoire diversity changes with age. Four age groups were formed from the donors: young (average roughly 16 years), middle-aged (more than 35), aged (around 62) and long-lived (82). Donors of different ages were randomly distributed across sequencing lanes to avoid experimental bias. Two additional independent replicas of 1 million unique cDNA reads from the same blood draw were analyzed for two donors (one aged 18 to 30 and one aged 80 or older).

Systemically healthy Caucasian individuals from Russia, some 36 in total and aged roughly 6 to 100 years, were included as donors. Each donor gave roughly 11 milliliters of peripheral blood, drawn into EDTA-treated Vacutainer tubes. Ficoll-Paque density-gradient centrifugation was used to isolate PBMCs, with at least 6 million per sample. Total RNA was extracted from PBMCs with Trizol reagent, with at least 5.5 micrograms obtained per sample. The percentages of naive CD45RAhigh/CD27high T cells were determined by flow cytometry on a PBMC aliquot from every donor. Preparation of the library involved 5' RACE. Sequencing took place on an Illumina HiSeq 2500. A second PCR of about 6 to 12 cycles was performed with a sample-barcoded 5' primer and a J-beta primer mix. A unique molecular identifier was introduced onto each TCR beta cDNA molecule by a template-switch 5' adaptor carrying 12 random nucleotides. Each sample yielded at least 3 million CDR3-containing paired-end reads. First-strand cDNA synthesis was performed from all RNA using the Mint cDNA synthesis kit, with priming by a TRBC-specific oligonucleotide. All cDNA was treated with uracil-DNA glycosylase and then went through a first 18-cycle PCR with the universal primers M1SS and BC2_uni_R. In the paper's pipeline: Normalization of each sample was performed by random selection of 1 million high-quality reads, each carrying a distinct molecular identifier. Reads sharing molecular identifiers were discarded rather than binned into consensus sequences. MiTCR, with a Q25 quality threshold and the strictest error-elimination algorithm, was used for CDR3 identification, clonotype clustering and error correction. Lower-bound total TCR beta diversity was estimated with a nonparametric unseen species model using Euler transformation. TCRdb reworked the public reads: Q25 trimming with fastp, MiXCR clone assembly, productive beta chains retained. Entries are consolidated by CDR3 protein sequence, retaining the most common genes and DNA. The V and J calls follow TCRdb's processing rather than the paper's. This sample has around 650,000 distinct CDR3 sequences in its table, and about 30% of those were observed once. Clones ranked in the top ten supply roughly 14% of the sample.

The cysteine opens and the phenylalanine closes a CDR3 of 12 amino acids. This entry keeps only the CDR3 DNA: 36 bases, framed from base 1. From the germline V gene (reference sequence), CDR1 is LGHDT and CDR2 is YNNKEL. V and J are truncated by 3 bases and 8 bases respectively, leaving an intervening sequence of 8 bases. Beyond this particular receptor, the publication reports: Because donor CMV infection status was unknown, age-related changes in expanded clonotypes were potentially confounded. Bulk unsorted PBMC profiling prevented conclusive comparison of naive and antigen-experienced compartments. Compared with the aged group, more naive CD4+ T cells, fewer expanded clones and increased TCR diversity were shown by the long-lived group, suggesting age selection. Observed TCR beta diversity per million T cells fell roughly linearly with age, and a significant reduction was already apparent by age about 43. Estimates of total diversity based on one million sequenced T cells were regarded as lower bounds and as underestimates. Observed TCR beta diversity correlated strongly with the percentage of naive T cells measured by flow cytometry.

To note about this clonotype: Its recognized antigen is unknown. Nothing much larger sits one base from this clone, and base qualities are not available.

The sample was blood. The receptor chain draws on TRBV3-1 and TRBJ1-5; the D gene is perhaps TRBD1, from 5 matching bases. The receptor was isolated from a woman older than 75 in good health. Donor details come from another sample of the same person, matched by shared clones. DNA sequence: TGTGCCAGCAGCCAGTGGGGCGAGCCCCAGCATTTT. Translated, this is CASSQWGEPQHF.